The 21 T cell receptor beta chains reported below all come from one sample, sequenced in a study of regulatory T cells in long-lasting Graves disease. Time point noted: newly diagnosed GD, antithyroid drugs for less than 3 months. The authors made the TCR library using RNA they extracted from PBMCs. With iRepertoire HTBI primers and Arm-PCR of CDR3 regions, TCR beta libraries were built. From the multiplex PCR reads, TCRdb called clonotypes with MiXCR, one entry per CDR3 protein. Here the sample spans about 240,000 distinct CDR3 sequences, 20% being singletons. This sample comprised peripheral blood mononuclear cells (PBMCs), obtained at new diagnosis, from a patient treated with antithyroid drugs. Source of these receptors: a female donor with Graves disease.

The chain uses TRBV7-2 and TRBJ2-5; weak D call: TRBD1 (6 bases). From germline, CDR1 is SGHTA and CDR2 FQGNSA. The ends were cut back, 4 bases at V and 4 bases at J, with 13 bases in the middle. The CDR3 extends over 14 amino acids. In DNA form, the CDR3 reads TGTGCCAGCAGCTCTACAGGGTTACGAGAGACCCAGTACTTC. Protein sequence: CASSSTGLRETQYF. The full variable domain, with the rest looked up from reference TRBV7-2 and TRBJ2-5, is GAGVSQSPSNKVTEKGKDVELRCDPISGHTALYWYRQSLGQGLEFLIYFQGNSAPDKSGLPSDRFSAERTGGSVSTLTIQRTQQEDSAVYLCASSSTGLRETQYFGPGTRLLVL.

Many counts were recorded for this clonotype. The chain links TRBV7-2 to TRBJ2-3; a possible D gene is TRBD2 (5 bases). The V gene's germline CDR1 is SGHTA and CDR2 FQGNSA. V lost 10 bases, J lost 0 bases, and 14 bases lay in between. The CDR3 is 14 residues long. CDR3 amino acids: CAIRLLASTDTQYF. DNA for the CDR3: TGTGCCATTCGACTACTCGCGAGCACAGATACGCAGTATTTT. Full variable domain (remainder filled in from reference TRBV7-2 and TRBJ2-3): GAGVSQSPSNKVTEKGKDVELRCDPISGHTALYWYRQSLGQGLEFLIYFQGNSAPDKSGLPSDRFSAERTGGSVSTLTIQRTQQEDSAVYLCAIRLLASTDTQYFGPGTRLTVL.

This clonotype was observed at least ten times. The chain combines TRBV24-1 with TRBJ2-1; 11 nucleotides align to TRBD2. This CDR3 contains 16 residues. CDR1 and CDR2 from the germline V gene are KGHDR and SFDVKD. Trimming at V came to 3 bases and at J to 4 bases, leaving 4 bases not matched to a gene. Here the CDR3 reads CATSDSRTSGYNEQFF. CDR3 DNA sequence: TGTGCCACCAGTGATAGCCGGACTAGCGGGTACAATGAGCAGTTCTTC.

This clonotype was counted ten times or more. The chain has TRBV19 and TRBJ1-2; D might be TRBD1 (6 bases). The CDR3 runs to 12 residues. Trimming pared 9 bases from V and 2 bases from J, leaving 10 bases between. CDR1 is LNHDA and CDR2 is SQIVND in the germline V gene (reference sequence). CDR3 in amino acids: CASEDRNYGYTF. The CDR3, as DNA: TGTGCCAGCGAAGACAGGAACTATGGCTACACCTTC.

The chain joins TRBV19 to TRBJ2-7; perhaps TRBD2 as D (7 bases). The V end was cut by 6 bases, the J end by 6 bases, with 18 bases between. The CDR3 covers 14 residues. In germline, CDR1 is LNHDA, CDR2 SQIVND (reference sequence). The CDR3 sequence is CASSRRGGGGEQYF. The CDR3 region has the DNA TGTGCCAGTAGCCGCAGGGGCGGGGGTGGCGAGCAGTACTTC. The full variable domain, with the rest looked up from reference TRBV19 and TRBJ2-7, is DGGITQSPKYLFRKEGQNVTLSCEQNLNHDAMYWYRQDPGQGLRLIYYSQIVNDFQKGDIAEGYSVSREKKESFPLTVTSAQKNPTAFYLCASSRRGGGGEQYFGPGTRLTVT.

This clonotype was counted at least ten times. This chain links TRBV10-3 with TRBJ2-2, with a possible D match to TRBD1 (6 bases). With 2 bases removed from V and 6 bases from J, the gap between germline ends came to 7 bases. There are 13 residues in the CDR3. Germline V gene sequence: CDR1 ENHRY, CDR2 SYGVKD. CDR3 bases: TGTGCCATCAGTGAGGCAGGGGCCGGGGAGCTGTTTTTT. Residues: CAISEAGAGELFF.

This clonotype was seen at least ten times. The chain recombines TRBV28 with TRBJ1-4; the D gene is possibly TRBD1 (5 bases). CDR1 is MDHEN and CDR2 is SYDVKM in the germline V gene. V lost 6 bases, J lost 5 bases, and 16 bases lay in between. This CDR3 has 15 amino acids. CDR3: CASRDLEGRNEKLFF. In DNA form, the CDR3 reads TGTGCCAGCAGGGACCTCGAGGGGAGGAATGAAAAACTGTTTTTT.

Comment on this clonotype: A far larger clone is off by one base, so a read error is likely. This chain uses TRBV7-2 with TRBJ1-2, with 8 bases aligning to TRBD1. CDR3 size: 15 residues. CDR1 and CDR2 from the germline V gene are SGHTA and FQGNSA. V dropped 3 bases and J dropped 6; count of bases not matched to a gene: 9. CDR3 loop: CASSFRGRGRDGYTF. CDR3 bases: TGTGCCAGCAGCTTCCGGGGCAGGGGGCGGGATGGCTACACCTTC.

Ten or more counts support this clonotype. The chain is built from TRBV12-5 and TRBJ1-2; D remains unclear. V was cut by 7 bases and J by 4 bases, with 16 bases left in between. The CDR3 contains 14 residues. Germline CDR1 reads LGHNT; CDR2 reads FRNRAP. The CDR3 loop reads CASVAEPTLYGYTF. As DNA, the CDR3 is TGTGCTAGTGTTGCGGAACCTACCCTCTATGGCTACACCTTC.

Regarding this clonotype: A much larger clonotype is one base distant, so this may be a read error. This chain uses TRBV6-2 or TRBV6-3 with TRBJ2-3, with D maybe TRBD1 (6 bases). The J call may be in error: the DNA end matches TRBJ2-7 better. This CDR3 contains 13 residues. Germline loops: CDR1 MNHEY, CDR2 SVGEGT. The CDR3 nucleotides read TGTGCCTGCAGCTACAGGGTCTCCTACGAGCAGTACTTC. It translates to CACSYRVSYEQYF.

This clonotype was picked up many times. V gene TRBV24-1 combines with J gene TRBJ1-5; 8 bases fit TRBD1. Unmatched junction bases numbered 10, after V lost 4 bases and J lost 3 bases. The CDR3 is 17 residues long. CDR1 and CDR2 (germline): KGHDR, SFDVKD. The CDR3 nucleotides read TGTGCCACCAGTGACGGACAGGGTCCACGAGACAATCAGCCCCAGCATTTT. Its translation: CATSDGQGPRDNQPQHF.

This clonotype was observed at least ten times. The chain joins TRBV4-3 to TRBJ2-3, with 9 bases lining up with TRBD2. The V gene end was trimmed by 0 bases and the J gene end by 6 bases; junction bases not matched to a gene: 7. The CDR3 spans 16 residues. Per germline, CDR1 LGHNA and CDR2 YSLEER. Written as DNA, the CDR3 is TGCGCCAGCAGCCAAGATCTGGCGGGAGGGTCGGATACGCAGTATTTT. Translating gives CASSQDLAGGSDTQYF.

The chain links TRBV7-9 to TRBJ2-6; D call uncertain. The CDR3 has 19 residues. Germline V lookup: CDR1 SEHNR, CDR2 FQNEAQ (reference sequence). Between the trimmed V and J ends, which lost 1 base and 0 bases, there was a span of 16 bases. The CDR3 here is CASSLGDSYPLSGANVLTF. The CDR3 region has the DNA TGTGCCAGCAGCTTAGGCGACTCCTACCCCCTCTCTGGGGCCAACGTCCTGACTTTC.

This clonotype was seen at least ten times. The chain links TRBV2 to TRBJ1-2; no clear D gene. Germline V CDR1 and CDR2: SNHLY, FYNNEI. V lost 4 bases and J lost 5, with 8 bases in between. The CDR3 is 12 amino acids. The CDR3 nucleotides read TGTGCCAGCAGTGCCGCGGGGTATGGCTACACCTTC. Its translation is CASSAAGYGYTF.

This clonotype was recorded many times. The chain recombines TRBV20-1 with TRBJ1-5, with D possibly being TRBD1 (6 bases). V was clipped by 3 bases and J by 2 bases, with 14 bases between them. The CDR3 loop spans 15 amino acids. The V gene's germline CDR1 is DFQATT and CDR2 SNEGSKA (reference sequence). The CDR3 sequence is CSASVRGVGNQPQHF. DNA for the CDR3: TGCAGTGCTAGTGTCAGGGGCGTTGGCAATCAGCCCCAGCATTTT.

This clonotype was detected many times. J is TRBJ2-5 and V is TRBV4-3, with D hard to call. Trimming stripped 3 bases from V and 4 bases from J, with 15 bases between. This CDR3 is built from 15 residues. Germline assignment: CDR1 LGHNA and CDR2 YSLEER. The CDR3 sequence is CASSQAWGGLETQYF. Written as DNA, the CDR3 is TGCGCCAGCAGCCAGGCGTGGGGTGGGTTAGAGACCCAGTACTTC.

About this clonotype itself: A single base separates this from a much larger clone, so it may be a read error. The chain joins TRBV4-3 to TRBJ2-1; TRBD2 matches at 9 bases. Germline lookup yields CDR1 LGHNA and CDR2 YSLEER. The CDR3 spans 16 residues. This CDR3 reads CAGSRTAGGAYNEQFF. The DNA for the CDR3 is TGCGCCGGCAGCCGGACTGCGGGGGGGGCTTACAATGAGCAGTTCTTC.

At least ten counts were recorded for this clonotype. The chain uses TRBV28 and TRBJ1-2; 9 bases are shared with TRBD1. Unmatched junction bases numbered 1, after V lost 8 bases and J lost 0 bases. The CDR3 is 13 residues long. Germline CDR1 reads MDHEN; CDR2 reads SYDVKM. The CDR3 region is CASGTGPNYGYTF. DNA for the CDR3: TGTGCCAGCGGGACAGGGCCTAACTATGGCTACACCTTC.

As concerns this clonotype: With only one base between it and a far larger clone, this is likely a read error. The V and J genes are TRBV11-2 and TRBJ2-7, with 7 positions matching TRBD2. Per the germline V gene, CDR1 is SGHAT and CDR2 is FQNNGV. The CDR3 has 16 residues. V shed 1 base and J 7 bases; nucleotides not matched to a gene: 13. The CDR3, as DNA: TGTGCCAGCAGCTTAGGACTGGGCGGGGGATACAATGAGCAGTACTTC. Amino acid sequence: CASSLGLGGGYNEQYF.

This clonotype was counted at least ten times. A read error may account for a junction end that differs from germline. The V call is TRBV5-1, the J call TRBJ1-1; D call uncertain. The CDR3 extends over 14 amino acids. From germline, CDR1 is SGHRS and CDR2 YFSETQ. DNA for the CDR3: TGCGCCAACAGCTTGATACAGAGTGACGCTGAAGCTTTCTTT. Its translation: CANSLIQSDAEAFF.

The rearrangement joins TRBV9 to TRBJ1-1; 7 positions match TRBD1. V shed 5 bases, J shed 1 base, and the junction held 8 bases outside the gene matches. CDR3 length: 15 residues. CDR1 and CDR2 from the germline V gene are SGDLS and YYNGEE. The CDR3 DNA follows: TGTGCCAGCAGGGGGGAGGGGGCCCCGAACACTGAAGCTTTCTTT. This codes for CASRGEGAPNTEAFF.